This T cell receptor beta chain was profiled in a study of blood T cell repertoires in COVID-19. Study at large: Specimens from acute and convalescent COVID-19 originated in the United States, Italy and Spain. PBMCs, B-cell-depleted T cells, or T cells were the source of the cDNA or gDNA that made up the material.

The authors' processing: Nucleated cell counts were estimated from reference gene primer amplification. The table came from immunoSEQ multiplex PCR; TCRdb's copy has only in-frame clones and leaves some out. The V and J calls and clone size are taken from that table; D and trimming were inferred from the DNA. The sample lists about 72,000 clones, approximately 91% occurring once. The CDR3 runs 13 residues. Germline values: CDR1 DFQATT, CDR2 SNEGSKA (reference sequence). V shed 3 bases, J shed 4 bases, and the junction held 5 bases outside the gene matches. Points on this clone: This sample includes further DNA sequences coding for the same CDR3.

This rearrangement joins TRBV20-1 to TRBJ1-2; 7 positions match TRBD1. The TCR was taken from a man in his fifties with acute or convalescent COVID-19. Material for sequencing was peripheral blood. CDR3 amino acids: CSASVQGTYGYTF. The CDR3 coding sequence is TGCAGTGCTAGTGTACAGGGGACCTATGGCTACACCTTC.